This is a list of T cell receptor beta chains from one sample in a study of prognosis after radiotherapy for stage I lung cancer. TCRdb reprocessed the multiplex PCR reads via MiXCR and lists one record per CDR3 protein. The top ten clones hold around 30% of a sample with around 30,000 distinct CDR3 sequences, 32% of them seen once. The material sequenced was PBMCs, taken before or after stereotactic body radiation therapy (not recorded which). The source is a donor aged 50 or older with non-small cell lung cancer. Both conserved end residues are part of each CDR3. Each record gives: V gene, D gene, J gene, CDR3 length, clone size, CDR3 protein. The D gene is left open where the match is weak. Where a row states a size, it is once, few, many or the class of an expanded clone; other rows omit it.

TRBV7-8,-,TRBJ2-3,15,many,CASSLGRTSTDTQYF
TRBV6-2/TRBV6-3,TRBD1,TRBJ1-1,16,-,CASSYDDRGLNTEAFF
TRBV6-2/TRBV6-3,-,TRBJ1-1,13,many,CASSMTGNTEAFF
TRBV5-1,-,TRBJ2-4,14,-,CASSPKVVGDIQYF
TRBV4-2,-,TRBJ2-7,14,many,CASSQAGYDYEQYF
TRBV6-1,TRBD2,TRBJ2-1,15,many,CASRPTSGSYNEQFF
TRBV7-2,-,TRBJ1-2,15,-,CASSLAPGALGGYTF
TRBV3-1,TRBD1,TRBJ2-3,16,many,CASSLIDRGGSDTQYF
TRBV7-3,-,TRBJ1-2,13,many,CASSLTAGSGYTF
TRBV6-5,TRBD2,TRBJ2-1,16,medium-sized,CASSFGLAGGRNEQFF
TRBV7-9,-,TRBJ2-7,13,many,CASSFREVGEQYF
TRBV7-9,TRBD1,TRBJ1-5,15,many,CASSYAGQGAQPQHF
TRBV19,-,TRBJ2-7,13,many,CASSIGGFYEQYF
TRBV30,TRBD1,TRBJ2-2,15,-,CAWSVQGPQTGELFF
TRBV20-1,-,TRBJ2-7,14,many,CSARVGGSSYEQYF
TRBV15,TRBD2,TRBJ2-2,16,many,CATGRLAGRNTGELFF